The 30 T cell receptor beta chains given below trace back to one sample, sequenced in a study of control samples from healthy donors and cancer patients. Method: immunoSEQ multiplex PCR; TCRdb's copy keeps in-frame clones and lacks some. Counted here are 150,000 to 200,000 clones, around 88% occurring once; the ten biggest clones make up around 5%. Sequencing was performed on blood. Receptor source: a woman aged 25-40 years in good health.

This sequence joins TRBV7-4 and TRBJ2-5, with D possibly TRBD1 on 5 matching bases. Germline V gene lookup returns CDR1 SGHVT and CDR2 SQSDAQ. This CDR3 has 14 residues. Trimming removed 4 bases from V and 5 bases from J, with 14 bases in between. Here the CDR3 DNA reads TGTGCCAGCAGCTCCGGACACAATCGGGAGACCCAGTACTTC. Amino acids: CASSSGHNRETQYF.

This chain uses TRBV9 with TRBJ2-3, with D unclear. V lost 0 bases and J 6 bases, leaving 8 bases between the germline ends. CDR1 and CDR2 (germline): SGDLS, YYNGEE. The CDR3 has 13 residues. This chain's CDR3 is CASSVGDLDTQYF. The CDR3 DNA follows: TGTGCCAGCAGCGTAGGGGATCTCGATACGCAGTATTTT.

The chain has TRBV24-1 and TRBJ2-2, with a weak D call TRBD1 (6 bases). Germline V gene lookup returns CDR1 KGHDR and CDR2 SFDVKD. CDR3 length: 16 residues. Trimming pared 3 bases from V and 6 bases from J, leaving 16 bases between. The CDR3 bases are TGTGCCACCAGTGATCGGCAGGGGAGAGCGTCCGGGGAGCTGTTTTTT. It yields the protein CATSDRQGRASGELFF.

CDR3: CASSRDRQGEQYV. The CDR3 region has the DNA TGTGCCAGCAGCCGAGACAGGCAGGGCGAGCAGTACGTC. V usage is TRBV5-6 and J usage is TRBJ2-7, with D possibly being TRBD1 (6 bases). This CDR3 has 13 residues. Germline CDR1 reads SGHDT; CDR2 reads YYEEEE. V lost 4 bases and J 6 bases, leaving 14 bases between the germline ends.

The CDR3 sequence is CASSPHMYVSGSVKNEQFF. CDR3 coding DNA: TGTGCCAGCAGCCCCCATATGTACGTGAGCGGGAGCGTTAAGAATGAGCAGTTCTTC. The chain combines TRBV3-1 (or the pseudogene TRBV3-2) with TRBJ2-1, with 8 nucleotides matching TRBD2. CDR1 LGHDT and CDR2 YNNKEL come from the germline V gene (reference sequence). After removal of 4 bases from V and 7 bases from J, the junction contained 21 bases not matched to a gene. CDR3 length: 19 residues.

The chain is built from TRBV2 and TRBJ2-1; the D is unclear. This CDR3 is built from 11 residues. CDR1 and CDR2 (germline): SNHLY, FYNNEI. Trimming cost V 6 bases and J 4 bases, with 4 bases left between them. This CDR3 is CASSEYNEQFF. The CDR3 DNA follows: TGTGCCAGCAGCGAATACAATGAGCAGTTCTTC.

The rearrangement uses TRBV7-9 and TRBJ1-5; TRBD1 matches at 9 bases. CDR1 is SEHNR, CDR2 FQNEAQ, per germline (reference sequence). V lost 4 bases, J lost 4 bases, and 2 bases stayed unmatched. The CDR3 is 14 amino acids. The CDR3 bases are TGTGCCAGCAGCTCGGGACAGGGAAATCAGCCCCAGCATTTT. Its translation: CASSSGQGNQPQHF.

This chain joins TRBV28 and TRBJ1-2; 11 bases fit TRBD1. The germline V gene encodes CDR1 MDHEN and CDR2 SYDVKM. This CDR3 has 15 residues. J gave up 6 bases and V 2 bases, and 5 bases lay outside the gene matches. The CDR3 sequence is CASSLGGTGGHGYTF. As DNA, the CDR3 is TGTGCCAGCAGTTTAGGGGGGACAGGGGGGCATGGCTACACCTTC.

The CDR3 protein is CASGPGGGADTQYF. As DNA, the CDR3 is TGTGCCAGTGGCCCTGGAGGGGGCGCAGATACGCAGTATTTT. This chain joins TRBV19 and TRBJ2-3; perhaps TRBD1 as D (7 bases). This CDR3 spans 14 amino acids. Germline CDR1 and CDR2: LNHDA and SQIVND (reference sequence). Between the trimmed V and J ends, which lost 8 bases and 4 bases, there was a span of 16 bases. Combining the CDR3 with reference TRBV19 and TRBJ2-3 gives the whole variable domain DGGITQSPKYLFRKEGQNVTLSCEQNLNHDAMYWYRQDPGQGLRLIYYSQIVNDFQKGDIAEGYSVSREKKESFPLTVTSAQKNPTAFYLCASGPGGGADTQYFGPGTRLTVL.

The chain carries TRBV7-6 and TRBJ2-2, with D unresolved. Trimming left V 1 base short and J 4 bases short, with 4 bases between. The germline V gene encodes CDR1 SGHVS and CDR2 FNYEAQ. The CDR3 consists of 13 residues. The CDR3 here is CASSLGPTGELFF. In nucleotides, the CDR3 is TGTGCCAGCAGCTTAGGGCCCACCGGGGAGCTGTTTTTT.

This clone has just a few counts. The chain joins TRBV5-1 to TRBJ1-4; D gene ambiguous. The CDR3 consists of 15 residues. Looked up from germline, CDR1 is SGHRS and CDR2 is YFSETQ. V was trimmed by 2 bases and J by 0 bases, leaving 8 bases between them. The CDR3 sequence: CASSFKDPTNEKLFF. In DNA, the CDR3 is TGCGCCAGCAGCTTTAAGGACCCAACTAATGAAAAACTGTTTTTT.

This chain connects TRBV19 to TRBJ1-2; 10 bases align to TRBD1. CDR1 is LNHDA and CDR2 is SQIVND in the germline V gene (reference sequence). CDR3 length: 14 amino acids. Germline trimming cut 3 bases from V and 6 bases from J; bases unmatched to any gene: 4. This chain's CDR3 is CASSIDRGLNGYTF. The CDR3, as DNA: TGTGCCAGTAGTATCGACAGGGGGCTAAATGGCTACACCTTC.

This clone was recorded a few times. V usage is TRBV19 and J usage is TRBJ1-1; the D is unclear. The CDR3 runs to 14 residues. Germline V gene sequence: CDR1 LNHDA, CDR2 SQIVND (reference sequence). V dropped 10 bases and J dropped 3 bases, with 18 bases sitting between them. Here the CDR3 DNA reads TGTGCCACCTCTGAGACGGCACACCACACTGAAGCTTTCTTT. Amino acids: CATSETAHHTEAFF.

The chain carries TRBV11-3 and TRBJ2-1, with D unclear. Trimming took 5 bases from V and 4 from J, leaving 12 bases between them. From germline, CDR1 is SGHNT and CDR2 YENEEA. The CDR3 sequence is 14 residues long. The chain's CDR3 is CASSPHRLYNEQFF. The CDR3 DNA sequence: TGTGCCAGCAGCCCCCACCGCCTTTACAATGAGCAGTTCTTC.

The V gene is TRBV7-9, the J gene TRBJ2-3, with TRBD2 as a possible D gene (6 bases). The CDR3 totals 18 residues. Trimming left V 0 bases short and J 2 bases short, with 18 bases between. CDR1 and CDR2 (germline): SEHNR, FQNEAQ (reference sequence). CDR3 sequence (DNA): TGTGCCAGCAGCTTAGCGCTCGACGGTAGCGGATTCACAGATACGCAGTATTTT. Translation gives CASSLALDGSGFTDTQYF.

V gene TRBV4-1 combines with J gene TRBJ1-3; D perhaps matches TRBD1 (6 bases). Germline V lookup: CDR1 MGHRA, CDR2 YSYEKL. V lost 6 bases to trimming and J lost 8 bases, with 17 bases between them. The CDR3 has 14 residues. CDR3: CASSRGGGADTIYF. CDR3 coding DNA: TGCGCCAGCAGTCGAGGGGGGGGCGCGGACACCATATATTTT.

The V gene is TRBV29-1, the J gene TRBJ1-1; D unresolved. The CDR3 extends over 13 amino acids. Germline V gives CDR1 SQVTM, CDR2 ANQGSEA. V shed 2 bases and J shed 0 bases, with 7 bases lying between them. The CDR3 DNA is TGCAGCGTTGAAACTGCTTTGAACACTGAAGCTTTCTTT. Translation gives CSVETALNTEAFF.

The chain carries TRBV7-2 and TRBJ2-1, with D hard to call. The CDR3 consists of 14 residues. The germline V and J ends were trimmed by 0 bases and 6 bases, with 9 bases remaining between them. CDR1 and CDR2 from the germline V gene are SGHTA and FQGNSA. In nucleotides, the CDR3 is TGTGCCAGCAGCTTAGCGCGGCAGATCAATGAGCAGTTCTTC. This encodes CASSLARQINEQFF.

V gene TRBV13 combines with J gene TRBJ2-1; D perhaps matches TRBD2 (6 bases). Germline V gene lookup returns CDR1 PRHDT and CDR2 FYEKMQ (reference sequence). V was shortened by 7 bases and J by 2 bases, with 12 bases between the two germline ends. CDR3 length: 14 residues. CDR3 in amino acids: CASKTQRAYNEQFF. In DNA, the CDR3 is TGTGCCAGCAAAACACAGCGGGCCTACAATGAGCAGTTCTTC.

This clone was seen once. This chain joins TRBV13 and TRBJ2-3; D may be TRBD1 or TRBD2 (5 bases each). CDR1 PRHDT and CDR2 FYEKMQ come from the germline V gene (reference sequence). The V end was cut by 10 bases, the J end by 1 base, with 15 bases between. The CDR3 is 14 amino acids. The CDR3 sequence is CATTKGRGTDTQYF. The CDR3 nucleotides read TGTGCCACTACGAAGGGGCGGGGCACAGATACGCAGTATTTT.

This clone has a single count. V usage is TRBV18 and J usage is TRBJ2-7, with TRBD2 identical over 8 bases. With 0 bases clipped from V and 3 bases from J, the junction kept 4 bases outside the gene matches. The germline V gene has CDR1 KGHSH and CDR2 LQKENI. The CDR3 spans 15 residues. The CDR3 nucleotides are TGTGCCAGCTCACCACCGTCACTAGCGGACTACGAGCAGTACTTC. Encoded protein: CASSPPSLADYEQYF.

The table lists this clone with a count of one. The V gene is TRBV9, the J gene TRBJ2-5; 10 nucleotides match TRBD2. CDR1 and CDR2 (germline): SGDLS, YYNGEE. With V trimmed by 0 bases and J by 5 bases, 4 bases remained unmatched. The CDR3 spans 15 residues. CDR3 in amino acids: CASSVEEAGGETQYF. The CDR3 DNA sequence: TGTGCCAGCAGCGTAGAGGAAGCGGGAGGGGAGACCCAGTACTTC.

Only a few counts were recorded for this clone. The chain employs TRBV7-9 and TRBJ1-4, with D perhaps matching TRBD1 (6 bases). The germline gives CDR1 SEHNR, CDR2 FQNEAQ (reference sequence). The V and J ends lost 2 bases and 8 bases respectively, with 15 bases between them. The CDR3 consists of 15 residues. Here the CDR3 reads CASSLMGGYEEKLFF. Here the CDR3 DNA reads TGTGCCAGCAGCTTAATGGGGGGCTATGAAGAAAAACTGTTTTTT. The complete variable domain, with remaining parts taken from reference TRBV7-9 and TRBJ1-4, reads DTGVSQNPRHKITKRGQNVTFRCDPISEHNRLYWYRQTLGQGPEFLTYFQNEAQLEKSRLLSDRFSAERPKGSFSTLEIQRTEQGDSAMYLCASSLMGGYEEKLFFGSGTQLSVL.

The V gene is TRBV3-1 (or the pseudogene TRBV3-2), the J gene TRBJ2-6, with TRBD1 identical over 11 bases. The V segment lost 4 bases and the J segment 2 bases; nucleotides outside the gene matches: 4. Germline CDR1 LGHDT, CDR2 YNNKEL (reference sequence). CDR3 size: 17 residues. The CDR3 DNA sequence: TGTGCCAGCAGCCGAGGGACAGGGGGAGCTGGGGCCAACGTCCTGACTTTC. It yields the protein CASSRGTGGAGANVLTF.

This CDR3 is CASSGHRVFTDTQYF. CDR3 in DNA: TGTGCCAGCAGCGGACACAGGGTTTTCACAGATACGCAGTATTTT. The chain uses TRBV9 and TRBJ2-3; D perhaps matches TRBD1 (6 bases). The CDR3 totals 15 residues. V lost 3 bases and J lost 2, with 13 bases in between. In germline, CDR1 is SGDLS, CDR2 YYNGEE. Supplemented by reference TRBV9 and TRBJ2-3, the full variable domain reads DSGVTQTPKHLITATGQRVTLRCSPRSGDLSVYWYQQSLDQGLQFLIQYYNGEERAKGNILERFSAQQFPDLHSELNLSSLELGDSALYFCASSGHRVFTDTQYFGPGTRLTVL.

This chain uses TRBV5-5 with TRBJ2-5; 7 positions match TRBD2. Germline trimming cut 4 bases from V and 5 bases from J; bases unmatched to any gene: 8. CDR1 is SGHKS and CDR2 is YYEKEE in the germline V gene (reference sequence). The CDR3 has 14 amino acids. As DNA, the CDR3 is TGTGCCAGCAGCCCGGGGGGTAATCGGGAGACCCAGTACTTC. Residues: CASSPGGNRETQYF.

The chain joins TRBV5-1 to TRBJ2-5; maybe TRBD1 (6 bases). The CDR3 consists of 14 residues. Trimming took 0 bases from V and 7 from J, leaving 13 bases between them. Germline-derived CDR1 and CDR2 are SGHRS and YFSETQ. CDR3 protein: CASSLGQGIGTQYF. The CDR3 nucleotides are TGCGCCAGCAGCTTGGGGCAGGGGATAGGGACCCAGTACTTC. Filled out from reference TRBV5-1 and TRBJ2-5, the complete variable domain reads KAGVTQTPRYLIKTRGQQVTLSCSPISGHRSVSWYQQTPGQGLQFLFEYFSETQRNKGNFPGRFSGRQFSNSRSEMNVSTLELGDSALYLCASSLGQGIGTQYFGPGTRLLVL.

The V gene is TRBV5-1, the J gene TRBJ2-1, with D possibly matching TRBD2 (7 bases). The CDR3 totals 15 residues. Germline loops: CDR1 SGHRS, CDR2 YFSETQ. V shed 0 bases and J shed 8 bases, with 15 bases lying between them. The CDR3 nucleotides are TGCGCCAGCAGCTTGGCGGCGGGGGCCTTTTATGAGCAGTTCTTC. Encoded protein: CASSLAAGAFYEQFF.

J is TRBJ2-1 and V is TRBV18, with TRBD1 identical over 7 bases. The length of the CDR3 is 12 residues. Per the germline V gene, CDR1 is KGHSH and CDR2 is LQKENI. V gave up 6 bases and J gave up 8 bases; unmatched junction bases: 4. This chain's CDR3 is CASSPTGDEQFF. CDR3 DNA: TGTGCCAGCTCCCCAACAGGGGATGAGCAGTTCTTC.

The chain links TRBV5-1 to TRBJ1-4; a possible D gene is TRBD1 (5 bases). Germline V lookup: CDR1 SGHRS, CDR2 YFSETQ. V lost 0 bases to trimming and J lost 1 base, with 7 bases between them. The CDR3 consists of 15 residues. The CDR3 DNA reads TGCGCCAGCAGCTTGGGAACAGGAACTAATGAAAAACTGTTTTTT. This sequence encodes CASSLGTGTNEKLFF. Full variable domain (rest looked up from reference TRBV5-1 and TRBJ1-4): KAGVTQTPRYLIKTRGQQVTLSCSPISGHRSVSWYQQTPGQGLQFLFEYFSETQRNKGNFPGRFSGRQFSNSRSEMNVSTLELGDSALYLCASSLGTGTNEKLFFGSGTQLSVL.